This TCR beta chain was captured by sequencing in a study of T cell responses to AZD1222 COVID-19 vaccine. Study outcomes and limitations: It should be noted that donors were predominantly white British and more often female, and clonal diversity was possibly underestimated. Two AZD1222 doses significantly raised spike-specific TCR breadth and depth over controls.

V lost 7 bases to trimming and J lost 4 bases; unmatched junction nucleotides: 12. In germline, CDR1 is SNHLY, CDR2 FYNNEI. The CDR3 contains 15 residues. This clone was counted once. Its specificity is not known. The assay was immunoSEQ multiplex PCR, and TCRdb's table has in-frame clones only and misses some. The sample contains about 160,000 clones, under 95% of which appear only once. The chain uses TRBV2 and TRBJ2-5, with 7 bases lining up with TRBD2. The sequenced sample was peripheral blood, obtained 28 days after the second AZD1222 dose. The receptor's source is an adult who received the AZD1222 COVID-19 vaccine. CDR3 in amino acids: CASNGNGGRRETQYF. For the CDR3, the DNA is TGTGCCAGCAATGGAAATGGCGGGAGAAGAGAGACCCAGTACTTC.